This T cell receptor (beta chain) was captured by sequencing in a study of T cells and Merkel cell carcinoma outcomes. Study-level results: Repertoire plus T-cell density reportedly predicted Merkel cell carcinoma outcomes.

With regard to this clone: Its antigen is undetermined.

Germline CDR1 SGDLS, CDR2 YYNGEE. V lost 9 bases to trimming and J lost 1 base, with 12 bases between them. The CDR3 has 13 residues. Clones were read by immunoSEQ multiplex PCR, and TCRdb kept only the in-frame ones, dropping some. In the table there are roughly 7,000 clones, less than 95% of which are singletons. The rearrangement links TRBV9 to TRBJ2-3; a weak D match, TRBD2 (6 bases). The specimen was tumor tissue from Merkel cell carcinoma. This TCR was sampled from a human donor with Merkel cell carcinoma. The CDR3 here is CATYGGGTDTQYF. CDR3 DNA: TGTGCCACTTACGGGGGAGGCACAGATACGCAGTATTTT.